This TCR beta chain was recorded in a study of blood T cell repertoires in COVID-19. Germline assignment: CDR1 MNHEY and CDR2 SVGEGT. J gave up 12 bases and V 8 bases, and 9 bases lay outside the gene matches. This CDR3 region has 13 residues. Clones were read by immunoSEQ multiplex PCR, and TCRdb kept only the in-frame ones, dropping some. Of about 260,000 clones listed, about 81% were seen once; the top ten hold approximately 4%. The TCR was taken from a man aged 25 to 40 with acute COVID-19. Sequenced: PBMCs or T cells enriched from blood (not recorded which). The V call is TRBV6-2 or TRBV6-3, the J call TRBJ1-4, with 10 bases matching TRBD1. The CDR3 here is CASGRDRGLELFF. DNA of the CDR3: TGTGCCAGCGGCCGGGACAGGGGCCTCGAACTGTTTTTT.